This T cell receptor beta chain was observed in a study of blood T cells in healthy people across ages. Study-level findings and limits: Greater diversity and more naive CD4+ cells were seen in long-lived donors than in aged donors. Unknown CMV status may confound age-related changes in expanded clones.

Turning to this clonotype: Antigen unknown.

Together with a sample-barcoded 5' primer, a J-beta primer mix was included in a second PCR lasting about 7 to 12 cycles. Each of the samples gave a minimum of 3 million paired-end reads that contained CDR3. TCRdb re-called the 5' RACE reads through MiXCR, storing one row per CDR3 protein. Of about 1,500,000 distinct CDR3 sequences in the sample, roughly 27% were seen once. V lost 6 bases and J lost 4, with 13 bases in between. CDR3 size: 13 residues. The chain is built from TRBV12-3 or TRBV12-4 and TRBJ2-7, with D possibly being TRBD1 (6 bases). The clonotype comes from a woman aged 25 to 45 in good health. Sequencing was performed on blood. The CDR3: CASRPGHEYEQYF. DNA for the CDR3: TGTGCCAGCAGGCCGGGACACGAATACGAGCAGTACTTC.